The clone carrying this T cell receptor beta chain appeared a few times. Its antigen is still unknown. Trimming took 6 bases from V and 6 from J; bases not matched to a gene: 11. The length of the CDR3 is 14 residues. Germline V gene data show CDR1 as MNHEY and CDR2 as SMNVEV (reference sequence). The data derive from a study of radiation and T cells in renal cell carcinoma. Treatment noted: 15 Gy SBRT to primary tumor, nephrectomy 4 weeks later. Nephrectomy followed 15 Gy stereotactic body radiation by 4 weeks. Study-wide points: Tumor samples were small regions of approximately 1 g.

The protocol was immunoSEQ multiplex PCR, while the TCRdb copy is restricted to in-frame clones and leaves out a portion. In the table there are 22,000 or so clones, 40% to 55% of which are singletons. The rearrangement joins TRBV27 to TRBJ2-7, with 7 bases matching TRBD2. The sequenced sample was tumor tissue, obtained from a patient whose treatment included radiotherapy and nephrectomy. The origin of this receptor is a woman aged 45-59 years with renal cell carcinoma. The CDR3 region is CASRPRGTRREQYF. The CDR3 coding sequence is TGTGCCAGCAGACCGCGGGGGACTCGGCGCGAGCAGTACTTC.